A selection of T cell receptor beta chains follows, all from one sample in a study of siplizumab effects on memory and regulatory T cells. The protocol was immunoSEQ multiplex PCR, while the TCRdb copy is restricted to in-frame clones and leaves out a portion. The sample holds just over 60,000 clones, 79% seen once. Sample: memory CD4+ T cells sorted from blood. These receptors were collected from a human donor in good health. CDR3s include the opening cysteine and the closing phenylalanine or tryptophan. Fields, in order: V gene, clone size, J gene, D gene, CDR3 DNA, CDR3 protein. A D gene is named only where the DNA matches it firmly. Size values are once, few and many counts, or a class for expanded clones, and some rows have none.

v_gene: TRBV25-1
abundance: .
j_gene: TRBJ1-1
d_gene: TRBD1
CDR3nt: TGTGCGGACTTAAACAGGGGGGACACTGAAGCTTTCTTT
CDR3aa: CADLNRGDTEAFF

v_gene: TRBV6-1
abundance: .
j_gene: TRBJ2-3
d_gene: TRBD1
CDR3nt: TGTGCCAGCAGTGAATTCCGCGCCGGACAGGGGGATACGCAGTATTTT
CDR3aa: CASSEFRAGQGDTQYF

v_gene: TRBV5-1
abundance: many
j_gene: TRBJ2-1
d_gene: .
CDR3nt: TGCGCCAGCAGCTCCCCTCAGACGGGCGTCAATGAGCAGTTCTTC
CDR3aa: CASSSPQTGVNEQFF

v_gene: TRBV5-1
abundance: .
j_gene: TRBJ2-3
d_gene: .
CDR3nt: TGCGCCAGCGGCAGGGGCGACGCCGACACAGATACGCAGTATTTT
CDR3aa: CASGRGDADTDTQYF

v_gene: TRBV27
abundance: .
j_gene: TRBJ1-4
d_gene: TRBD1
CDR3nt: TGTGCCAGCAGGTGGGACAGTAACTTTGCAACTAATGAAAAACTGTTTTTT
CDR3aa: CASRWDSNFATNEKLFF

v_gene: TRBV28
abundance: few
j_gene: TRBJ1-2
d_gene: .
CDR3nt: TGTGCCAGCAGTTTAGTAGGGGCAGGTGGCTACACCTTC
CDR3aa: CASSLVGAGGYTF

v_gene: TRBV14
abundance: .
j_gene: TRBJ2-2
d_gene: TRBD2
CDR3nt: TGTGCCAGTTCAACTAGCGCGAACACCGGGGAGCTGTTTTTT
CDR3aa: CASSTSANTGELFF

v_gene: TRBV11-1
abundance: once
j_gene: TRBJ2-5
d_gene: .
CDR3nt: TGTGCCAGCAGCGCTTACGGGGGGCGCGAAGAGACCCAGTACTTC
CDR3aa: CASSAYGGREETQYF

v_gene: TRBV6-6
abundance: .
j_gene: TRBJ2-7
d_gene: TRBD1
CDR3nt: TGTGCCAGCAGTGTTGGGACAGCCGAGTACTTC
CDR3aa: CASSVGTAEYF

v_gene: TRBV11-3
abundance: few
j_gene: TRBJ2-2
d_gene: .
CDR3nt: TGTGCCAGCAGCTCGAGTTATTTGGGACAAGCGAACACCGGGGAGCTGTTTTTT
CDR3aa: CASSSSYLGQANTGELFF

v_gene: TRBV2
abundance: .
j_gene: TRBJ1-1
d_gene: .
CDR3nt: TGTGCCAGCAGTGCGAAGGTTTGGACTGAAGCTTTCTTT
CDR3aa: CASSAKVWTEAFF

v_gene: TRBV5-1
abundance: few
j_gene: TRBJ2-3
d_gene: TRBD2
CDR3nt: TGCGCCAGCAGCCCGGGGGGGCCCGCAGATACGCAGTATTTT
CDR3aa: CASSPGGPADTQYF

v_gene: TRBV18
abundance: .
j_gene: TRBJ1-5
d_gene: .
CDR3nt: TGTGCCAGCTCACCAGGTCCTGGGGGGCAACAGCCCCAGCATTTT
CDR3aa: CASSPGPGGQQPQHF

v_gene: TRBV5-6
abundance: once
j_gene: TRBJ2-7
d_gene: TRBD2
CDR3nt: TGTGCCAGCAGCTTAGGGACTAGCGGGGTGTACGAGCAGTACTTC
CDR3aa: CASSLGTSGVYEQYF

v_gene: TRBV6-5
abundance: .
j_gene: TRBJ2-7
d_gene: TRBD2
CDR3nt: TGTGCCGCGAATAGCGGGGACTCCTACGAGCAGTACTTC
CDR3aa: CAANSGDSYEQYF

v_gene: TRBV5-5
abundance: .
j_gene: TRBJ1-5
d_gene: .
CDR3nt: TGTGCCAGCAGCTTGGCGTTTCCCGTTAGGGAGCCCCAGCATTTT
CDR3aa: CASSLAFPVREPQHF

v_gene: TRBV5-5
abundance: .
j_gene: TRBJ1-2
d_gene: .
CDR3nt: TGTGCCAGCAGTCAGACAGGACAGACTACGTATGGCTACACCTTC
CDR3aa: CASSQTGQTTYGYTF

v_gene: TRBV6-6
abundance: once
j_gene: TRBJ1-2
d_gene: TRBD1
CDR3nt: TGTGCCAGCTCCTTGGACAGGGTACGCGGCTACACCTTC
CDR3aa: CASSLDRVRGYTF

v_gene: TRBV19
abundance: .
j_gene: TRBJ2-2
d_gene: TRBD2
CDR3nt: TGTGCCAGTAGTATCCGGTCGGGAGGTACCGGGGAGCTGTTTTTT
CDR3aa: CASSIRSGGTGELFF

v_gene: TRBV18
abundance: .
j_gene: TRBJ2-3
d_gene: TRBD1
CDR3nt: TGTGCCAGCTCACCAAGGCCGGGACAGGGGTATCCAGATACGCAGTATTTT
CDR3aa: CASSPRPGQGYPDTQYF

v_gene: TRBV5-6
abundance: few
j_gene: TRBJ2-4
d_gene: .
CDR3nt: TGTGCCAGCAGCAGCTACGACAGCCTAGCCAAAAACATTCAGTACTTC
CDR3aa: CASSSYDSLAKNIQYF

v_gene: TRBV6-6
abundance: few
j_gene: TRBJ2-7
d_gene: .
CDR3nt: TGTGCCAGCACCCCGAGCCAGGGACCCTACGAGCAGTACTTC
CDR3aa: CASTPSQGPYEQYF

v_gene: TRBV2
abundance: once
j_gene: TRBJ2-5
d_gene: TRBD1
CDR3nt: TGTGCCAGCAGTCCCTACATCAGACAGGGCAAAGGGCAAGAGACCCAGTACTTC
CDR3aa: CASSPYIRQGKGQETQYF

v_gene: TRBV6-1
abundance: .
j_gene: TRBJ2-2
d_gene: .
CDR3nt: TGTGCCAGCAACCGTGTCGTCGCGAACACCGGGGAGCTGTTTTTT
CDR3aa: CASNRVVANTGELFF

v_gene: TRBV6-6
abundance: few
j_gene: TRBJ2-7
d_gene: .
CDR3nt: TGTGCCAGCAGTTACGGCTGGACACGGGATTTTGAAGAGCAGTACTTC
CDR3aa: CASSYGWTRDFEEQYF

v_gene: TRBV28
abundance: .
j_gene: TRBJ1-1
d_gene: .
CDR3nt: TGTGCCAGCAACCCAGGGACCATTATGAACACTGAAGCTTTCTTT
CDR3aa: CASNPGTIMNTEAFF

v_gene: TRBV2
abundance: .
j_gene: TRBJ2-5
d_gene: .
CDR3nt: TGTGCCAGCCAGGACCGACAGGTTCAAGAGACCCAGTACTTC
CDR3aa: CASQDRQVQETQYF

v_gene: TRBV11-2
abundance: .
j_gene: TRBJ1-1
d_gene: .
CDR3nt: TGTGCCAGCAGCTGGTTAGGATCGAACACTGAAGCTTTCTTT
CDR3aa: CASSWLGSNTEAFF